The 2 T cell receptor beta chains given below trace back to one sample, sequenced in a study of identifying expanded T cells in peripheral blood. The table came from immunoSEQ multiplex PCR; TCRdb's copy has only in-frame clones and leaves some out. The sample lists approximately 80,000 clones; roughly 86% were seen once. Sequenced: blood. Every receptor here comes from a person aged 18-70 years in good health.

Comment on this clone: One end of the junction is discordant with germline, which a read error may explain. This chain uses TRBV9 with TRBJ2-3; 12 bases agree with TRBD2. CDR3 length: 15 residues. Per germline, CDR1 SGDLS and CDR2 YYNGEE. The CDR3 reads CASSSTSGSRNTQYF. For the CDR3, the DNA is TGTGCCAGCAGCTCGACTAGCGGGAGTCGGAATACCCAGTATTTT.

The V call is TRBV5-4, the J call TRBJ1-2, with D possibly matching TRBD1 (5 bases). The CDR3 is 15 amino acids. Trimming shortened V by 0 bases and J by 8 bases, and 17 bases separated the two germline ends. Germline CDR1 SGHNT, CDR2 YYREEE (reference sequence). CDR3 nucleotide sequence: TGTGCCAGCAGCTTGGAAACGGGGGAACTCGGAGGCTACACCTTC. Translation: CASSLETGELGGYTF. The whole variable domain, filled in from reference TRBV5-4 and TRBJ1-2, reads ETGVTQSPTHLIKTRGQQVTLRCSSQSGHNTVSWYQQALGQGPQFIFQYYREEENGRGNFPPRFSGLQFPNYSSELNVNALELDDSALYLCASSLETGELGGYTFGSGTRLTVV.